The clone carrying this T cell receptor (beta chain) was detected only a few times. Antigen: not known. The length of the CDR3 is 14 residues. Trimming removed 2 bases from V and 4 bases from J, with 9 bases in between. The V gene's germline CDR1 is SGHTA and CDR2 FQGTGA. These data belong to a study of OX40 agonist ivuxolimab in advanced cancers. Across the whole study: Hepatocellular carcinoma, melanoma, renal cell or head and neck cancer occurred in dose-escalation patients. Of mixed ages from 23 to 79 and averaging about 60 years, the group was just under 85% male.

Patients had blood sampled at baseline and again on cycle 4 day 1 and cycle 7 day 1. The protocol was immunoSEQ multiplex PCR, while the TCRdb copy is restricted to in-frame clones and leaves out a portion. Among approximately 70,000 clones listed, roughly 89% were seen once. Overall study results and limits: Dose levels from 0.1 to 3.0 mg/kg saw CD4+ and CD8+ blood T cells expand clonally by week 6.

V usage is TRBV7-3 and J usage is TRBJ2-1; D is possibly TRBD1 or TRBD2 (5 bases each). Specimen: CD4+ or CD8+ T cells sorted from blood, collected in a trial of the OX40 agonist ivuxolimab. This sequence was found in an adult with an advanced solid tumor such as melanoma, head and neck, liver or kidney cancer. This CDR3 is CASSLGTEYNEQFF. DNA of the CDR3: TGTGCCAGCAGCTTAGGGACGGAGTACAATGAGCAGTTCTTC.